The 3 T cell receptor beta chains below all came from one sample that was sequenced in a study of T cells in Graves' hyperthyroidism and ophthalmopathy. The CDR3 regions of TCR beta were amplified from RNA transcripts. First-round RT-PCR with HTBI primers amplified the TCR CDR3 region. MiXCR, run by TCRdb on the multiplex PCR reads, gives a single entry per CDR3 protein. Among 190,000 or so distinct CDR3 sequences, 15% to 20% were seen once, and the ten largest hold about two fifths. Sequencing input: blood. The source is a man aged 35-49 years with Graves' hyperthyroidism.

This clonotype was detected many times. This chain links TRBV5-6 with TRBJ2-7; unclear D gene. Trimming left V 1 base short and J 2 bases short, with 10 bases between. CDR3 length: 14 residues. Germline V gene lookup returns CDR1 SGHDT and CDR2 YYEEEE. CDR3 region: CASSLFAYPYEQYF. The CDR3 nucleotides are TGTGCCAGCAGCTTGTTCGCATATCCCTACGAGCAGTACTTC.

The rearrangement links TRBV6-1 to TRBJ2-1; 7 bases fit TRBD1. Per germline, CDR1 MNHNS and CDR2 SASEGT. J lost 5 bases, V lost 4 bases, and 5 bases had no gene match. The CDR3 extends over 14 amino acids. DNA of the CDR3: TGTGCCAGCAGTGCGACAGGGCCTAACAATGAGCAGTTCTTC. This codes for CASSATGPNNEQFF.

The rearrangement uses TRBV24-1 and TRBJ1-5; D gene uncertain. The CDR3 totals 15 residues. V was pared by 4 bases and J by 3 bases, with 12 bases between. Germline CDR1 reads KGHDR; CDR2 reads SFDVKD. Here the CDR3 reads CATSDGSLYNQPQHF. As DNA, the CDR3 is TGTGCCACCAGTGACGGTAGCCTATACAATCAGCCCCAGCATTTT.